The text below deals with one T cell receptor (beta chain). The antigen it binds to is not known. No much larger clone exists at a distance of one base, and base qualities are not known. This entry is derived from a study of cytomegalovirus exposure and HLA in healthy donors listed by TCRdb under 2017. Concerning the study at large: An earlier analysis of 587 of the donors reported 250 to 300 Gb of sequence data and 117 million unique TCR beta sequences obtained from about 179 million T cells. An early release that covered some 630 HLA-typed donors contained approximately 300 gigabases of sequencing data and 85 million to 100 million unique TCR sequences. The genetic ancestry cluster associated with self-reported Caucasian donors included roughly four fifths of the 350 to 500 genotyped donors. The aim of the study was to test whether cataloging public T cell receptors could identify signatures of past pathogen exposure. Using immunosequencing, the study profiled T cell repertoires from approximately 700 subjects and related those repertoires to cytomegalovirus serostatus. Besides the first cohort of roughly 700 subjects, a separate validation cohort made up of about 120 different subjects was used. To predict cytomegalovirus infection status, the study brought together high-throughput TCR immunosequencing, statistical association of individual TCRs with disease status, and machine learning. A later analysis re-examined previously published TCR beta repertoires from more than 650 donors and added high-resolution HLA genotyping to investigate patterns of TCR occurrence. Rather than drawing on any new phenotypic data, the later analysis identified candidate immune exposures from TCR beta sequences and the way those sequences occurred across donors. An earlier analysis of several hundred of the donors applied high-throughput TCR beta sequencing to assess whether each TCR beta V gene segment acted as functional or pseudogenic. Donor age, sex, ethnicity and CMV serostatus were compiled alongside the repertoire data. Genome-wide SNP genotypes for about 65% of the 666 donors were used in a later genetic analysis, which treated that subset as a discovery cohort. All discovery cohort repertoires had been generated using a single sequencing platform. HLA typing included class I and class II loci at four-digit resolution. Typing coverage varied by locus: roughly 620-640 donors for A, B, C, DRB1 and DQB1; roughly 560 for DQA1; nearly 610 for DPA1; 400 to 480 for DPB1. About 5 DR-DQ haplotypes were handled as single units for association and clustering, since linkage in the cohort was strong. Among roughly 370 genotyped donors of the cohort, an average of about 240,000 unique TCR beta nucleotide sequences were sequenced per donor, roughly a sixth of them non-productive. Broader findings and caveats from the paper: A further reported finding was that TCR beta sequences accurately predicted the HLA-A and HLA-B alleles for most subjects in the first cohort. The authors suggested that the approach could potentially be extended to other disease states and immunological phenotypes. Because some donors lacked HLA typing at each locus, the association tests relied only on the typed subset. In the study, around 150 TCR beta chains were listed as associated with cytomegalovirus. Compared with the approximately 670-donor mean, donors in an Asian-associated ancestry cluster had fewer N-insertions in productive TCRs, according to a later genetic analysis. Most CMV-associated TCR beta chains appeared to be HLA-restricted in a later analysis, and the HLA associations seemed to be driven largely by CMV exposure. Assigning TCR associations to individual alleles was difficult when HLA alleles, especially DR and DQ, strongly co-occurred. While some public TCRs were present in many individuals, most TCR sequences turned up only very rarely across donors. A few of the identified cytomegalovirus-associated TCR beta chains were confirmed in vitro to be specific for cytomegalovirus antigens. In this cohort, only TCR beta chains were sequenced, and detectable features were limited by the absence of alpha or paired-chain data. Linkage disequilibrium might explain the correlated functional status among segregating V segments, but an unknown experimental factor could not be excluded. In a later genetic analysis, a missense DCLRE1C variant was associated with V-gene and J-gene trimming of TCR beta chains, and the association was replicated in an independent cohort. Broadly in line with IMGT annotations, most TCR beta V segments showed up in productive rearrangements about 90% or about 30% of the time in an earlier analysis of 450 to 600 of the donors. Because counts were too low, some 17 rarely observed V segments, including chromosome 9 orphons, were left out of the earlier analysis of over 550 of the donors. A later analysis found that TCR association rates varied across HLA loci, with DRB1 alleles showing the most associated TCRs and HLA-C alleles the fewest. For the cohort, immune exposure information was limited to CMV serostatus. A later analysis associated 16,951 TCR beta sequences with specific HLA alleles at a false discovery rate of 0.05. In both the original and validation cohorts, the classifier was reported to diagnose cytomegalovirus status with high specificity and sensitivity. According to a later analysis, parvovirus B19, influenza, CMV and Epstein-Barr virus appeared linked to several top co-occurrence clusters. Because the 87-base-pair reads could not distinguish some IMGT-functional V segments, including TRBV6-2 and TRBV6-3, those segments were excluded. In a later analysis, HLA-associated TCR beta chains showed more clonal expansion and lower generation probabilities than non-associated chains that were equally common. The presence/absence analyses assumed that sequencing depth was roughly uniform across donors, and that assumption may not be true. A cluster of highly shared sequence variants was judged likely to be a technical artifact of the sequencing pipeline.

From its cysteine to its phenylalanine, the CDR3 spans 12 amino acids. Left in the record is the CDR3 DNA by itself, 36 bases read in frame from the first base. V and J are truncated by 3 bases and 4 bases respectively, leaving an intervening sequence of 7 bases. For CDR1 and CDR2, the germline V gene (reference sequence) lists SEHNR and FQNEAQ. The library was built by means of the immunoSEQ multiplex PCR assay. For the multiplex PCR, a mixture combining 60 forward primers for TCR Vbeta segments and 13 reverse primers for TCR Jbeta segments was used. The CDR3 region of rearranged TCR beta genes was amplified from genomic DNA with a multiplex PCR assay. On the Illumina HiSeq System, the amplified TCR beta libraries were sequenced as 87-base-pair reads. The authors processed their data as follows. A later analysis counted about 80 million unique TCR beta chains across the 550 to 750 repertoires, and around 9.9 million of these chains were shared by at least two donors. A nearest-neighbor algorithm error-corrected the raw reads and collapsed the reads into unique sequences, merging closely related sequences to remove PCR and sequencing errors. CDR3 sequences were aligned to IMGT reference sequences to assign V, D and J gene segments. Each retained sequence needed at least a six-nucleotide match to both a V gene segment and a J gene segment. A rearrangement was called productive if the CDR3 had no stop codons and remained in frame with V and J, and every other rearrangement was called non-productive. CDR3 was defined by IMGT convention, running from the second conserved V-encoded cysteine to the conserved J-encoded phenylalanine. Sequences without an unambiguous match to a single V gene segment were excluded from the earlier analysis of 450 to 750 of the donors. In an earlier analysis of almost 600 of the donors, a V segment was called functional when productive rearrangements were above 56.7%, and segregating when the standard deviation between donors exceeded 5%. A statistical classification framework was developed to diagnose cytomegalovirus status using the catalog of TCR beta chain sequences. In a later analysis, V and J genes were assigned by comparing TCR nucleotide sequences against IMGT/GENE-DB human TR gene sequences. The TCRdist pipeline was used in a later analysis to assign CDR3 sequences and most-parsimonious VDJ recombination scenarios. In a later analysis, each TCR beta chain was defined by its CDR3 amino acid sequence together with its V-gene family, and reads lacking a unique V-gene family were excluded. In a later analysis, 450 to 600 highly shared, low-generation-probability nucleotide sequences were removed to address suspected cross-contamination and a sequencing artifact. In a later analysis, a clonal expansion index was calculated for each public chain from normalized within-repertoire ranks of inferred template counts. Generation probabilities in a later analysis came from a VDJ recombination model fitted to out-of-frame rearrangements, and those results were checked against IGoR. Hypergeometric tests were used in a later analysis to score TCR-TCR, TCR-HLA and TCR-CMV co-occurrence, with a repertoire-size bias correction applied to the TCR pairs. A later analysis estimated false discovery rates by permuting HLA or CMV assignments 20 times. In a later analysis, co-occurring TCRs were grouped using DBSCAN, with TCRdist sequence similarity added in when clustering inside HLA-allele-positive subsets. Repertoires with fewer than 30,000 or more than 120,000 public chains, plus five repertoires with anomalous nucleotide sharing, were excluded from co-occurrence clustering. Sourced from immuneACCESS, this table was stored by TCRdb with only in-frame sequences that have V and J called. A share of the clones is absent; for the studies checked, an unresolved V gene accounts for under half, and the remainder has no known explanation. V and J calls and clone size are given by that table; D and trimming were obtained from the DNA. In all, the sample holds 100,000 to 150,000 clones, and about 84% of those were seen once. Clones ranked in the top ten supply 3.6% of the sample.

In total, roughly 710 healthy bone marrow donors made up the cohort. Cohort members were all nominally healthy when sampled, although unrecorded immune exposures were likely present. The donor was CMV seronegative and belonged to the group of 352 seronegative cohort members. Every donor gave a peripheral blood sample, and the peripheral blood mononuclear cells from that sample were used for TCR beta sequencing. The Qiagen DNeasy Blood Extraction Kit was used to extract genomic DNA from the blood cell samples. This TCR came from a man aged 40-49 years in good health and CMV-seronegative. The sequence links TRBV7-9 to TRBJ2-7; the D gene lacks a confident call. Material: PBMCs. The CDR3 in this case is CASSFSPYEQYF. At the DNA level, the sequence is TGTGCCAGCAGCTTCTCCCCTTACGAGCAGTACTTC.